The 13 T cell receptor beta chains presented below share a single source sample, sequenced in a study. TCRdb called the 5' RACE reads again in MiXCR, with one record for every CDR3 protein. The sample records about 64,000 distinct CDR3 sequences, about 20% being singletons. The sequenced material came from memory CD4+ T cells sorted from a lymph node. Subset here: memory CD4+ T cells, CD4+CD45RO+CD25-. All receptors come from a female donor with breast cancer.

There are many counts of this clonotype. The chain employs TRBV6-5 and TRBJ2-5, with 7 bases aligning to TRBD1. This CDR3 has 14 residues. The junction had 5 bases not matched to a gene; V was cut back by 5 bases and J by 2 bases. From germline, CDR1 is MNHEY and CDR2 SVGAGI. CDR3 sequence (DNA): TGTGCCAGCAGTGACCCGGGACAGCAAGAGACCCAGTACTTC. Translating gives CASSDPGQQETQYF.

This clonotype was found a few times. V usage is TRBV5-1 and J usage is TRBJ1-6; 11 nucleotides match TRBD1. The ends lost 4 bases at V and 10 bases at J; junction bases unmatched: 7. This CDR3 spans 15 amino acids. CDR1 and CDR2 (germline): SGHRS, YFSETQ. As DNA, the CDR3 is TGCGCCAGCAGCCCCTGGACAGGGGGCGCATCACCCCTCCACTTT. This gives the protein CASSPWTGGASPLHF.

In this sample, this clonotype turned up a few times. The rearrangement links TRBV10-2 to TRBJ2-3; 7 nucleotides agree with TRBD2. This CDR3 spans 14 amino acids. Germline V CDR1 and CDR2: WSHSY, SAAADI. V gave up 8 bases and J gave up 1 base; unmatched junction bases: 6. The CDR3 sequence: CASLRTSRTDTQYF. The CDR3 DNA sequence: TGCGCCAGCCTCCGGACTAGTCGCACAGATACGCAGTATTTT.

The CDR3 DNA reads TGTGCCAGCAGTGAAGTGGGGGGGGGCACTGGGGCCAACGTCCTGACTTTC. The encoded protein is CASSEVGGGTGANVLTF. V usage is TRBV25-1 and J usage is TRBJ2-6; D is possibly TRBD2 (7 bases). With 2 bases removed from V and 2 bases from J, the gap between germline ends came to 13 bases. The germline gives CDR1 MGHDK, CDR2 SYGVNS. The CDR3 runs 17 residues.

This clonotype was observed a few times. The chain combines TRBV14 with TRBJ2-3; D gene unclear. This CDR3 has 15 amino acids. Trimming removed 0 bases from V and 5 bases from J, with 12 bases in between. Germline V lookup: CDR1 SGHDN, CDR2 FVKESK. The CDR3 is CASSQDGYSGDTQYF. The CDR3 coding sequence is TGTGCCAGCAGCCAAGACGGTTACTCGGGAGATACGCAGTATTTT.

The gene calls are TRBV12-3 or TRBV12-4 and TRBJ1-1, with D perhaps TRBD1 (5 bases). Trimming removed 7 bases from V and 1 base from J, with 16 bases in between. The CDR3 contains 15 residues. The CDR3 protein is CASTTAGQANTEAFF. The DNA of the CDR3 is TGTGCCAGCACCACCGCGGGGCAGGCGAACACTGAAGCTTTCTTT.

The rearrangement uses TRBV20-1 and TRBJ2-7; TRBD2 is a possible D gene (5 bases). V lost 3 bases to trimming and J lost 1 base, with 13 bases between them. This CDR3 has 14 residues. Germline loops: CDR1 DFQATT, CDR2 SNEGSKA (reference sequence). CDR3 in DNA: TGCAGTGCTAGCCGCCCCGGGAAATCCTACGAGCAGTACTTC. It encodes CSASRPGKSYEQYF.

The V call is TRBV7-9, the J call TRBJ2-3; D may be TRBD2 (5 bases). Per germline, CDR1 SEHNR and CDR2 FQNEAQ (reference sequence). Trimming pared 2 bases from V and 7 bases from J, leaving 13 bases between. The CDR3 spans 14 residues. DNA for the CDR3: TGTGCCAGCAGCTTATCACTAGGCACTCATACGCAGTATTTT. It codes for CASSLSLGTHTQYF.

As DNA, the CDR3 is TGTGCCAGCAGGGAAACCGGGACAGAGGTTCAGCCCCAGCATTTT. This sequence encodes CASRETGTEVQPQHF. This chain connects TRBV28 to TRBJ1-5; 7 nucleotides match TRBD1. This CDR3 contains 15 residues. Germline V gives CDR1 MDHEN, CDR2 SYDVKM. With V trimmed by 6 bases and J by 6 bases, 11 bases remained unmatched.

V usage is TRBV20-1 and J usage is TRBJ2-1; 11 positions agree with TRBD2. Trimming took 0 bases from V and 15 from J; bases not matched to a gene: 13. This CDR3 is built from 15 residues. CDR1 and CDR2 (germline): DFQATT, SNEGSKA (reference sequence). CDR3 sequence: CSARDRTSGGSQLFF. CDR3 bases: TGCAGTGCTAGAGATCGTACTAGCGGGGGATCCCAGCTGTTCTTC.

V usage is TRBV6-5 and J usage is TRBJ1-2; possible D gene TRBD1, 5 bases. V was clipped by 7 bases and J by 8 bases, with 17 bases between them. The germline V gene has CDR1 MNHEY and CDR2 SVGAGI. This CDR3 comprises 13 residues. The DNA of the CDR3 is TGTGCCAGCACGGGGGGTTCAGGGCGCGGCTACACCTTC. Translating it yields CASTGGSGRGYTF.

This clonotype showed up just once. The genes are TRBV7-9 and TRBJ2-2, with 10 nucleotides matching TRBD2. The CDR3 spans 15 residues. V lost 5 bases, J lost 7 bases, and 7 bases stayed unmatched. Germline loops: CDR1 SEHNR, CDR2 FQNEAQ (reference sequence). The CDR3 nucleotides read TGTGCCAGCAGCCTACGGACTAGCGGAGGCGGGGAGCTGTTTTTT. It codes for CASSLRTSGGGELFF.

The rearrangement uses TRBV12-3 or TRBV12-4 and TRBJ2-2; D unclear. The CDR3 has 13 residues. The V gene lost 8 bases and the J gene lost 3 bases, with 10 bases spanning the gap. CDR3 bases: TGTGCCAGCTCCGCTTTGGACACCGGGGAGCTGTTTTTT. This translates into CASSALDTGELFF.